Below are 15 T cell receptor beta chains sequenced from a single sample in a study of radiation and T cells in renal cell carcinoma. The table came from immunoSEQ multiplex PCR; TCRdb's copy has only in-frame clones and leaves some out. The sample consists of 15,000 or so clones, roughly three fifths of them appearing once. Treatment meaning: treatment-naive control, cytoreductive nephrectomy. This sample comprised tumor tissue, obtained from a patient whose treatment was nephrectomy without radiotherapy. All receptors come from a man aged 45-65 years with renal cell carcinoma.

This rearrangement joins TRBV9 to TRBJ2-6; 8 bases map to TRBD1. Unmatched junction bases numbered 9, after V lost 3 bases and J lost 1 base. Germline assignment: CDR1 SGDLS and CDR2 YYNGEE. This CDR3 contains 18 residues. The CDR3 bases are TGTGCCAGCAGCGCCCGACAGGGGTCTCGATCTGGGGCCAACGTCCTGACTTTC. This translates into CASSARQGSRSGANVLTF.

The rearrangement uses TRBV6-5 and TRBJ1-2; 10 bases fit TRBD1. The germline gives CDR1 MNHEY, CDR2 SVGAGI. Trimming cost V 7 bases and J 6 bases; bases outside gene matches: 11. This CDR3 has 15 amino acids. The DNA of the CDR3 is TGTGCCAGCAACCAGCCCGACAGGGGGCTCGATGGCTACACCTTC. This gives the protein CASNQPDRGLDGYTF.

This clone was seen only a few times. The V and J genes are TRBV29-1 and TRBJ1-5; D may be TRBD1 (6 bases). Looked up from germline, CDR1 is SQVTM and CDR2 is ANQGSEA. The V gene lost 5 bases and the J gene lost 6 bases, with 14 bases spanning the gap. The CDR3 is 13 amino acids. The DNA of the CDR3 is TGCAGCGTTAACACAGGGTTGGGTCAGCCCCAGCATTTT. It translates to CSVNTGLGQPQHF.

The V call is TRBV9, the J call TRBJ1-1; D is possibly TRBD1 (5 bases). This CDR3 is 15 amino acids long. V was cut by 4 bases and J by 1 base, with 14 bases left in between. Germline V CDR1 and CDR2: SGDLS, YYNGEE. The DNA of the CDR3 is TGTGCCAGCAGCCCGCGCGAGACAGAGAACACTGAAGCTTTCTTT. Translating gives CASSPRETENTEAFF. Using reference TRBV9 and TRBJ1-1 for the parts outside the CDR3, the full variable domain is DSGVTQTPKHLITATGQRVTLRCSPRSGDLSVYWYQQSLDQGLQFLIQYYNGEERAKGNILERFSAQQFPDLHSELNLSSLELGDSALYFCASSPRETENTEAFFGQGTRLTVV.

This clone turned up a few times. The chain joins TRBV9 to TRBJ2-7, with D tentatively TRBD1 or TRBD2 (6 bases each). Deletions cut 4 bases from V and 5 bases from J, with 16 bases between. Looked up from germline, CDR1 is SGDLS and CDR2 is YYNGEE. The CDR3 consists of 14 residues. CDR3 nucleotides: TGTGCCAGCAGCCCTAGAATCGGGGGCGACGAGCAGTACTTC. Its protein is CASSPRIGGDEQYF.

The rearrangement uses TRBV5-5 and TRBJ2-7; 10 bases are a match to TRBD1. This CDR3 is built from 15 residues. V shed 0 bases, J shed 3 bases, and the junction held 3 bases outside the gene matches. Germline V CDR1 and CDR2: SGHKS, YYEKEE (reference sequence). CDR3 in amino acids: CASSLGQGAGYEQYF. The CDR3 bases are TGTGCCAGCAGCTTGGGACAGGGGGCAGGCTACGAGCAGTACTTC.

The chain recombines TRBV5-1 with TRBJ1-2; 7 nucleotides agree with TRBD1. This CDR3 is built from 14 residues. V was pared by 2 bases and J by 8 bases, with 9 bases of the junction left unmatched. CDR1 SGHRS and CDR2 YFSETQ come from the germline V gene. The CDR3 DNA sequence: TGCGCCAGCAGCTTCTTACAGGGGCCGGAAGGCTACACCTTC. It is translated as CASSFLQGPEGYTF.

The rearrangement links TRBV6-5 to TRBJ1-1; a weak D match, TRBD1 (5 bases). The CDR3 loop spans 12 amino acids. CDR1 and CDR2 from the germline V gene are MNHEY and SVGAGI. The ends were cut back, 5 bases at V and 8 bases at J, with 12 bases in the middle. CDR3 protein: CASSPGANEAFF. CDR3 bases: TGTGCCAGCAGTCCCGGGGCTAACGAAGCTTTCTTT.

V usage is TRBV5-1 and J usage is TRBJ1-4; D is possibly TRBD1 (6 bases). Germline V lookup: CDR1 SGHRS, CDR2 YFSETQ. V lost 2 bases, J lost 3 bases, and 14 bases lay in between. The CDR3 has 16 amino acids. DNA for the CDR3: TGCGCCAGCAGCTTTGGGGGGCAAGGGGCTAATGAAAAACTGTTTTTT. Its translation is CASSFGGQGANEKLFF.

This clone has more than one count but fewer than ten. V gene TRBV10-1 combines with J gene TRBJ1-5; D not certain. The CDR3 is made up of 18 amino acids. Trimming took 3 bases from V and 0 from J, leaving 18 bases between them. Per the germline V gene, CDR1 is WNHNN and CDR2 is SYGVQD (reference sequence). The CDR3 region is CASSDGSCRRDSNQPQHF. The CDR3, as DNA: TGCGCCAGCAGTGATGGGAGTTGCAGACGTGATAGCAATCAGCCCCAGCATTTT.

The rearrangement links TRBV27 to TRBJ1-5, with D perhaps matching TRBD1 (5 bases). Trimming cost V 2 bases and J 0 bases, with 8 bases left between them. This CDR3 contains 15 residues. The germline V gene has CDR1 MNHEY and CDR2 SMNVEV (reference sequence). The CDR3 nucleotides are TGTGCCAGCAGTTTAGGGGGATATAGCAATCAGCCCCAGCATTTT. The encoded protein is CASSLGGYSNQPQHF.

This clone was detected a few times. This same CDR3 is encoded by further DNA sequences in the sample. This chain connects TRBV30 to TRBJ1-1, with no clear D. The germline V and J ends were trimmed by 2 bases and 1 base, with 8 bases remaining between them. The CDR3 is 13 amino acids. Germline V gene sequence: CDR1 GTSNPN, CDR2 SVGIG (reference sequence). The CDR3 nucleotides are TGTGCCTGGAGTAGGACCGGGAACACTGAAGCTTTCTTT. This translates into CAWSRTGNTEAFF.

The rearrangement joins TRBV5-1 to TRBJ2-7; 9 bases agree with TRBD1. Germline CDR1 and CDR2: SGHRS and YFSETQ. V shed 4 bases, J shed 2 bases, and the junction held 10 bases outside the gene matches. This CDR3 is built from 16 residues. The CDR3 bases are TGCGCCAGCAGCATTTACCGGGACAGGGCACCCTACGAGCAGTACTTC. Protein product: CASSIYRDRAPYEQYF.

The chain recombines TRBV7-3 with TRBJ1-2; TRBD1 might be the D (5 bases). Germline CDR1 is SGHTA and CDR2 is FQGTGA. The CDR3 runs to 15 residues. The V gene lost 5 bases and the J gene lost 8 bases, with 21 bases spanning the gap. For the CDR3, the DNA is TGTGCCAGCAGCCCTGGACCGGGGCCCAGGTCGGGCTACACCTTC. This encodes CASSPGPGPRSGYTF.

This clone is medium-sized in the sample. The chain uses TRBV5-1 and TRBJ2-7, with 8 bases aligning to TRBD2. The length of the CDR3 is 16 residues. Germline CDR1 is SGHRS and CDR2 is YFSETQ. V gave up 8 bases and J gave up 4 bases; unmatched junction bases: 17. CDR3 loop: CARGAWRGAGEYEQYF. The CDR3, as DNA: TGCGCCAGGGGGGCCTGGCGGGGGGCCGGGGAATACGAGCAGTACTTC.